This TCR beta chain comes out of a study of T cells in Graves' hyperthyroidism and ophthalmopathy. This clonotype was counted many times. The source material, RNA transcripts, was used to amplify TCR beta CDR3 regions. In the first-round RT-PCR of the TCR CDR3, the HTBI primer set was used. MiXCR, applied by TCRdb to the multiplex PCR reads, yields one record per CDR3 protein. The sample yields roughly 750,000 distinct CDR3 sequences, 16% seen once. CDR3 length: 14 amino acids. Germline V gene lookup returns CDR1 DFQATT and CDR2 SNEGSKA (reference sequence). Losses at the gene ends were 6 bases for V and 3 bases for J; bases not matched to a gene: 9.

This clonotype was sampled from a man aged 18-30 years with Graves' hyperthyroidism. Sequencing was done on a sample of blood. The chain links TRBV20-1 to TRBJ2-5, with 8 positions matching TRBD2. The CDR3 here is CSAHVGSGKETQYF. CDR3 bases: TGCAGTGCCCACGTGGGTAGCGGGAAAGAGACCCAGTACTTC.